The present T cell receptor (beta chain) was sequenced within a study of shared clonotypes between healthy human individuals. In germline, CDR1 is MNHEY, CDR2 SVGAGI. After removal of 6 bases from V and 7 bases from J, the junction contained 8 bases not matched to a gene. This CDR3 is built from 15 residues. It was CD45RO-negative cells, positively selected for CCR7, that made up naive CD8 cells, with terminally differentiated effector memory CD45RA+ cells excluded. Assay used: immunoSEQ multiplex PCR; TCRdb lists only in-frame clones, some missing. The sample yields 1.5 million to 2.5 million clones, about 94% seen once.

The chain has TRBV6-5 and TRBJ1-5; 11 bases line up with TRBD1. The sequence was collected from a man younger than 35 in good health. Source material: naive CD8+ T cells sorted from blood. CDR3 nucleotides: TGTGCCAGCAGCGTCGGACAGGGGGCCGGCCAGCCCCAGCATTTT. Its protein product is CASSVGQGAGQPQHF.